The sequence of this T cell receptor (beta chain) was determined in a study of cytomegalovirus exposure and HLA in healthy donors. General study findings and limits: Later analysis showed TCR association rates varying by HLA locus, highest for DRB1 and lowest for HLA-C.

Both 60 Vbeta primers and 13 Jbeta primers went into the PCR. This table comes from immunoSEQ multiplex PCR, and its TCRdb copy is limited to in-frame clones, with some not included. The table lists 210,000 or so clones, 75% to 85% of them singletons. With respect to this clone: The antigen is undetermined.

The length of the CDR3 is 12 residues. V dropped 4 bases and J dropped 8; count of bases not matched to a gene: 4. Germline CDR1 and CDR2: SGHVS and FQNEAQ. This TCR was sampled from a girl aged 10-17 years in good health and CMV-seronegative. V and J are TRBV7-8 and TRBJ1-2, with 7 bases aligning to TRBD1. The sample comprised PBMCs. CDR3 in amino acids: CASSSDRDGYTF. CDR3 sequence (DNA): TGTGCCAGCAGCTCAGACAGGGACGGCTACACCTTC.